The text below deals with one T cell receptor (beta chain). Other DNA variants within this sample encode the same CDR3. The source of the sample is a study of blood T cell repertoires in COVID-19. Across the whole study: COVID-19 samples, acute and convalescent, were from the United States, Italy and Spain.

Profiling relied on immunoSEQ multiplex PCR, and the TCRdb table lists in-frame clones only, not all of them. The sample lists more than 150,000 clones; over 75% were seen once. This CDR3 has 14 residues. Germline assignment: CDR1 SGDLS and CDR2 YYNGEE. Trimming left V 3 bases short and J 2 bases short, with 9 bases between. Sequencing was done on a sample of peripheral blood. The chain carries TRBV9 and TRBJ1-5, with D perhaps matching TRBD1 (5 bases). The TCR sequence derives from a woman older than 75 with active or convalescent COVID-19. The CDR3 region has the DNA TGTGCCAGCAGCGACGGACAAGGCAATCAGCCCCAGCATTTT. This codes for CASSDGQGNQPQHF.